This entry is about one TCR beta chain. CDR3 length: 15 residues. The trim removed 7 bases at V and 5 bases at J, leaving 8 bases unmatched. In germline, CDR1 is SGDLS, CDR2 YYNGEE. Measured with immunoSEQ multiplex PCR; TCRdb has only the in-frame clones, and not every one. The profile shows about 230,000 clones, around nine tenths of them singletons. The data stem from a study of blood T cell repertoires in COVID-19. Study as a whole: Sources were T cells, B-cell-depleted T cells, or PBMCs; the material itself was cDNA or gDNA.

Participants reported their clinical history, and cohort assignment relied on those reports. The clonotype comes from a woman in her twenties or thirties with acute COVID-19. Sequencing was performed on PBMCs or T cells enriched from blood (not recorded which). The chain combines TRBV9 with TRBJ2-3, with 12 bases matching TRBD2. This CDR3 reads CASSSSGGAGDTQYF. The CDR3 bases are TGTGCCAGCTCCTCTAGCGGGGGGGCGGGAGATACGCAGTATTTT. Full variable domain (rest looked up from reference TRBV9 and TRBJ2-3): DSGVTQTPKHLITATGQRVTLRCSPRSGDLSVYWYQQSLDQGLQFLIQYYNGEERAKGNILERFSAQQFPDLHSELNLSSLELGDSALYFCASSSSGGAGDTQYFGPGTRLTVL.